The 29 T cell receptor beta chains below come from one sample, sequenced in a study of CD8+ T cells in alopecia areata. Sequencing templates came from extracted RNA that was reverse transcribed into cDNA. This table comes from immunoSEQ multiplex PCR, and its TCRdb copy is limited to in-frame clones, with some not included. Of about 130,000 clones listed, 49% are singletons. The sequencing here drew on CD8+ T cells sorted from blood, taken at week 0. The receptors were sampled from a human donor with alopecia areata.

This clone was seen a handful of times. V usage is TRBV5-1 and J usage is TRBJ1-1; no definite D call. Trimming took 9 bases from V and 3 from J, leaving 15 bases between them. CDR3 length: 13 residues. CDR1 SGHRS and CDR2 YFSETQ come from the germline V gene. The CDR3 nucleotides read TGCGCCACCAGACGAAATTCCGACACTGAAGCTTTCTTT. It translates to CATRRNSDTEAFF.

The chain recombines TRBV6-6 with TRBJ1-1; D may be TRBD1 (6 bases). The germline V gene encodes CDR1 MNHNY and CDR2 SVGAGI (reference sequence). This CDR3 contains 11 residues. The V gene lost 7 bases and the J gene lost 7 bases, with 10 bases spanning the gap. The CDR3 sequence: CASNPGHEAFF. CDR3 DNA sequence: TGTGCCAGCAATCCGGGACATGAAGCTTTCTTT.

The chain carries TRBV30 and TRBJ2-7, with 9 bases matching TRBD2. CDR3 size: 19 residues. Germline trimming cut 0 bases from V and 3 bases from J; bases unmatched to any gene: 18. Germline CDR1 GTSNPN, CDR2 SVGIG (reference sequence). CDR3 loop: CAWSVIFRVAGAYRYEQYF. For the CDR3, the DNA is TGTGCCTGGAGTGTAATCTTCCGGGTAGCGGGGGCCTACCGCTACGAGCAGTACTTC.

This clone has more than one count but fewer than ten. This chain links TRBV6-5 with TRBJ2-3, with TRBD1 matching 8 bases. Germline CDR1 reads MNHEY; CDR2 reads SVGAGI. This CDR3 contains 13 residues. V shed 5 bases and J 5 bases; nucleotides not matched to a gene: 3. The CDR3 protein is CASSHGQGDTQYF. In nucleotides, the CDR3 is TGTGCCAGCAGTCACGGACAGGGAGATACGCAGTATTTT.

This clone has a handful of counts. The chain combines TRBV30 with TRBJ1-6, with a weak D call TRBD1 (5 bases). Trimming removed 1 base from V and 7 bases from J, with 14 bases in between. Germline-derived CDR1 and CDR2 are GTSNPN and SVGIG (reference sequence). The CDR3 has 15 amino acids. The CDR3 sequence is CAWSDSGRWNSPLHF. DNA for the CDR3: TGTGCCTGGAGTGACTCGGGACGGTGGAATTCACCCCTCCACTTT.

J is TRBJ2-7 and V is TRBV27; TRBD1 might be the D (5 bases). Per the germline V gene, CDR1 is MNHEY and CDR2 is SMNVEV (reference sequence). The CDR3 totals 15 residues. The V end lost 7 bases, the J end lost 4 bases, and 20 bases lay between the germline ends. In nucleotides, the CDR3 is TGTGCCAGCATTGACAGCCTTGTCAACCCATACGAGCAGTACTTC. Protein product: CASIDSLVNPYEQYF.

The count of this clone is one. This sequence joins TRBV5-6 and TRBJ1-5; a possible D gene is TRBD1 (5 bases). Germline V gene lookup returns CDR1 SGHDT and CDR2 YYEEEE. Trimming cost V 2 bases and J 9 bases, with 15 bases left between them. The CDR3 is made up of 14 amino acids. The CDR3 loop reads CASSFGTLLGPQHF. In DNA, the CDR3 is TGTGCCAGCAGCTTTGGGACCTTACTCGGGCCCCAGCATTTT.

The gene calls are TRBV11-2 and TRBJ2-5, with 7 bases lining up with TRBD1. Trimming removed 0 bases from V and 4 bases from J; junction bases left unmatched: 5. CDR1 and CDR2 from the germline V gene are SGHAT and FQNNGV. This CDR3 is 15 amino acids long. The CDR3 is CASSLEQGVGETQYF. The CDR3, as DNA: TGTGCCAGCAGCTTAGAGCAGGGGGTAGGAGAGACCCAGTACTTC.

The J gene is TRBJ2-5, the V gene TRBV28, with D possibly matching TRBD2 (6 bases). Germline lookup yields CDR1 MDHEN and CDR2 SYDVKM. Trimming removed 6 bases at V and 0 bases at J, with 11 bases between. The CDR3 has 14 amino acids. CDR3 DNA sequence: TGTGCCAGCAGCCCAAGGGACTACCAAGAGACCCAGTACTTC. Translated, it gives CASSPRDYQETQYF.

CDR3 nucleotides: TGTGCCAGCAGCGTAGAGCGGGGGGCCCTTTCGGAGACCCAGTACTTC. Amino acids: CASSVERGALSETQYF. The chain joins TRBV9 to TRBJ2-5; 9 bases agree with TRBD2. The V gene's germline CDR1 is SGDLS and CDR2 YYNGEE. This CDR3 contains 16 residues. The V gene end was trimmed by 0 bases and the J gene end by 5 bases; junction bases not matched to a gene: 8.

Note on this clone: The sample holds other DNA sequences that translate to the same CDR3. The chain employs TRBV5-1 and TRBJ2-7, with a weak D call TRBD2 (5 bases). The germline V gene has CDR1 SGHRS and CDR2 YFSETQ. The CDR3 is made up of 12 amino acids. V lost 6 bases, J lost 0 bases, and 7 bases lay in between. CDR3 bases: TGCGCCAGCACCGGGGACTCCTACGAGCAGTACTTC. This codes for CASTGDSYEQYF.

V usage is TRBV4-2 and J usage is TRBJ2-2; D remains ambiguous. V lost 4 bases to trimming and J lost 1 base, with 10 bases between them. Germline lookup yields CDR1 LGHNA and CDR2 YNFKEQ. This CDR3 has 15 amino acids. The DNA of the CDR3 is TGTGCCAGCAGCCGAGACGGCGGGAACACCGGGGAGCTGTTTTTT. It yields the protein CASSRDGGNTGELFF.

The chain couples TRBV2 to TRBJ2-5, with 7 positions matching TRBD2. Per the germline V gene, CDR1 is SNHLY and CDR2 is FYNNEI. After removal of 4 bases from V and 5 bases from J, the junction contained 7 bases not matched to a gene. This CDR3 contains 14 residues. The CDR3 bases are TGTGCCAGCAGTGCCGGGACTACTACGGAGACCCAGTACTTC. It yields the protein CASSAGTTTETQYF.

This clone was counted only a few times. Here the CDR3 DNA reads TGTGCCAGCAGCCAAGACAGGGGGCCCAACACCGGGGAGCTGTTTTTT. Translated: CASSQDRGPNTGELFF. The genes are TRBV6-6 and TRBJ2-2, with 10 nucleotides matching TRBD1. Germline values: CDR1 MNHNY, CDR2 SVGAGI (reference sequence). V shed 6 bases and J 2 bases; nucleotides not matched to a gene: 6. The CDR3 is 16 amino acids.

CDR3 region: CAWSLGQGDEAFF. The CDR3 DNA follows: TGTGCCTGGAGTCTGGGACAGGGGGATGAAGCTTTCTTT. This rearrangement joins TRBV30 to TRBJ1-1; TRBD1 aligns across 11 bases. CDR3 size: 13 residues. With 2 bases clipped from V and 7 bases from J, the junction kept 3 bases outside the gene matches. The V gene's germline CDR1 is GTSNPN and CDR2 SVGIG (reference sequence).

The rearrangement links TRBV5-4 to TRBJ2-4; D is perhaps TRBD1 or TRBD2 (5 bases each). The germline V and J ends were trimmed by 0 bases and 16 bases, with 14 bases remaining between them. CDR1 is SGHNT and CDR2 is YYREEE in the germline V gene (reference sequence). The CDR3 loop spans 12 amino acids. The CDR3 region has the DNA TGTGCCAGCAGCTTGGACGGGACCCCACCCTACTTC. Encoded protein: CASSLDGTPPYF. Using reference TRBV5-4 and TRBJ2-4 for the parts outside the CDR3, the full variable domain is ETGVTQSPTHLIKTRGQQVTLRCSSQSGHNTVSWYQQALGQGPQFIFQYYREEENGRGNFPPRFSGLQFPNYSSELNVNALELDDSALYLCASSLDGTPPYFGAGTRLSVL.

For the CDR3, the DNA is TGTGCCAGCAGCTTAGGGGTGCAGGAGACCCAGTACTTC. Translated: CASSLGVQETQYF. V is TRBV7-8 and J is TRBJ2-5; unclear D gene. The V end lost 1 base, the J end lost 5 bases, and 8 bases lay between the germline ends. Germline V CDR1 and CDR2: SGHVS, FQNEAQ. The CDR3 extends over 13 amino acids.

In DNA form, the CDR3 reads TGCGCCAGCAGCTTGGACCGGATGGTTGATACGCAGTATTTT. Protein: CASSLDRMVDTQYF. The gene calls are TRBV5-1 and TRBJ2-3; D is unclear. The CDR3 is made up of 14 amino acids. Germline V gene lookup returns CDR1 SGHRS and CDR2 YFSETQ. V lost 0 bases to trimming and J lost 6 bases, with 11 bases between them. Full variable domain (missing parts from reference TRBV5-1 and TRBJ2-3): KAGVTQTPRYLIKTRGQQVTLSCSPISGHRSVSWYQQTPGQGLQFLFEYFSETQRNKGNFPGRFSGRQFSNSRSEMNVSTLELGDSALYLCASSLDRMVDTQYFGPGTRLTVL.

This clone was observed at least ten times. V and J are TRBV19 and TRBJ2-2, with no clear D. Trimming pared 7 bases from V and 10 bases from J, leaving 13 bases between. Germline V CDR1 and CDR2: LNHDA, SQIVND (reference sequence). The CDR3 has 12 residues. This CDR3 reads CASNLGSEELFF. CDR3 nucleotides: TGTGCCAGTAATTTGGGCAGCGAGGAGCTGTTTTTT.

The table lists this clone with a few counts. This chain connects TRBV6-5 to TRBJ1-1; D possibly corresponds to TRBD1 (5 bases). This CDR3 is built from 13 residues. The V gene's germline CDR1 is MNHEY and CDR2 SVGAGI. V was trimmed by 6 bases and J by 2 bases, leaving 10 bases between them. CDR3 protein: CASRKGDNTEAFF. CDR3 coding DNA: TGTGCCAGCAGGAAAGGGGATAACACTGAAGCTTTCTTT.

V gene TRBV4-1 combines with J gene TRBJ1-1; perhaps TRBD1 as D (5 bases). Germline V CDR1 and CDR2: MGHRA, YSYEKL. CDR3 length: 12 residues. The V gene lost 5 bases and the J gene lost 8 bases, with 12 bases spanning the gap. CDR3 protein: CASSMIPGEAFF. CDR3 DNA: TGCGCCAGCAGCATGATACCAGGGGAAGCTTTCTTT.

This clone was detected only a few times. The J gene is TRBJ2-5, the V gene TRBV11-2; D gene unclear. The ends were cut back, 5 bases at V and 2 bases at J, with 15 bases in the middle. This CDR3 contains 15 residues. Germline CDR1 is SGHAT and CDR2 is FQNNGV. The DNA of the CDR3 is TGTGCCAGCAGCCCGCCTCTCGAGGTACAAGAGACCCAGTACTTC. Residues: CASSPPLEVQETQYF.

This chain uses TRBV2 with TRBJ2-7; D is unclear. Trimming cost V 7 bases and J 1 base, with 8 bases left between them. CDR3 length equals 12 residues. Germline CDR1 reads SNHLY; CDR2 reads FYNNEI. CDR3 in DNA: TGTGCCAGCACCGGCCTGTCCTACGAGCAGTACTTC. This translates into CASTGLSYEQYF.

This sequence joins TRBV4-3 and TRBJ1-2, with 7 positions matching TRBD1. This CDR3 has 18 residues. CDR1 and CDR2 (germline): LGHNA, YSLEER. J lost 6 bases, V lost 2 bases, and 18 bases had no gene match. CDR3 region: CASSQLIWATGMKDGYTF. The CDR3 DNA reads as TGCGCCAGCAGCCAATTGATCTGGGCGACAGGGATGAAAGATGGCTACACCTTC.

This clone was counted at least ten times. The same CDR3 also results from other DNA sequences found in this sample. The V and J genes are TRBV7-9 and TRBJ2-7, with D perhaps assigned TRBD1 or TRBD2 (5 bases each). Germline lookup yields CDR1 SEHNR and CDR2 FQNEAQ (reference sequence). With 5 bases removed from V and 3 bases from J, the gap between germline ends came to 11 bases. The CDR3 has 13 amino acids. In DNA form, the CDR3 reads TGTGCCAGCAGCCCGGGACCGAACTACGAGCAGTACTTC. Protein sequence: CASSPGPNYEQYF.

This sequence joins TRBV5-4 and TRBJ2-7; D may be TRBD2 (7 bases). Trimming removed 4 bases from V and 5 bases from J, with 16 bases in between. CDR3 size: 14 residues. Germline CDR1 is SGHNT and CDR2 is YYREEE (reference sequence). CDR3 nucleotides: TGTGCCAGCAGCCTGGGAGGGGGGAGCGACGAGCAGTACTTC. This translates into CASSLGGGSDEQYF.

The chain couples TRBV4-3 to TRBJ2-7, with D unresolved. The CDR3 extends over 15 amino acids. Germline CDR1 reads LGHNA; CDR2 reads YSLEER. Trimming cost V 4 bases and J 0 bases, with 13 bases left between them. CDR3: CASSPRPSSSYEQYF. The CDR3 DNA sequence: TGCGCCAGCAGCCCCCGGCCTTCCAGCTCCTACGAGCAGTACTTC.

V usage is TRBV29-1 and J usage is TRBJ2-6; 7 bases align to TRBD1. Per the germline V gene, CDR1 is SQVTM and CDR2 is ANQGSEA. The CDR3 is 16 amino acids. The J segment lost 0 bases and the V segment lost 6 bases, leaving 8 bases of the junction unmatched. Here the CDR3 reads CSVAGTVDSGANVLTF. CDR3 bases: TGCAGCGTAGCCGGGACAGTAGACTCTGGGGCCAACGTCCTGACTTTC.

The chain carries TRBV7-6 and TRBJ1-1; tentatively, D is TRBD1 (5 bases). The CDR3 runs to 16 residues. Germline lookup yields CDR1 SGHVS and CDR2 FNYEAQ. V dropped 1 base and J dropped 3 bases, with 15 bases sitting between them. CDR3 loop: CASSLEAGRADTEAFF. The CDR3 DNA sequence: TGTGCCAGCAGCTTAGAAGCAGGGCGGGCGGACACTGAAGCTTTCTTT.